Following are 21 T cell receptor beta chains from one sample sequenced in a study of blood T cell repertoires in COVID-19. Using immunoSEQ multiplex PCR, the repertoire was profiled, and TCRdb retains in-frame clones only, with some absent. The data contain some 270,000 clones, about 82% of them singletons. The sequencing sample was made of PBMCs or T cells enriched from blood (not recorded which). The source of these receptors is a woman between 50 and 59 years old with acute COVID-19.

V is TRBV30 and J is TRBJ1-6; 7 positions match TRBD1. The CDR3 has 14 residues. CDR1 is GTSNPN, CDR2 SVGIG, per germline (reference sequence). J gave up 7 bases and V 2 bases, and 5 bases lay outside the gene matches. CDR3 sequence reads: CAWSTPGQNSPLHF. The CDR3 DNA sequence: TGTGCCTGGAGTACCCCGGGACAGAATTCACCCCTCCACTTT.

The gene calls are TRBV4-1 and TRBJ2-5; a weak D match, TRBD2 (6 bases). The CDR3 has 15 residues. Per germline, CDR1 MGHRA and CDR2 YSYEKL. The V end was cut by 0 bases, the J end by 5 bases, with 13 bases between. CDR3 in DNA: TGCGCCAGCAGCCAAGATAGGAGGGCCGATGAGACCCAGTACTTC. Its translation is CASSQDRRADETQYF.

This chain joins TRBV30 and TRBJ2-6, with no clear D. The V end lost 2 bases, the J end lost 0 bases, and 8 bases lay between the germline ends. The CDR3 has 15 amino acids. Germline V gives CDR1 GTSNPN, CDR2 SVGIG (reference sequence). This chain's CDR3 is CAWSLSRSGANVLTF. CDR3 bases: TGTGCCTGGAGTTTGTCCCGCTCTGGGGCCAACGTCCTGACTTTC. The entire variable domain, with the rest obtained from reference TRBV30 and TRBJ2-6, is as follows: SQTIHQWPATLVQPVGSPLSLECTVEGTSNPNLYWYRQAAGRGLQLLFYSVGIGQISSEVPQNLSASRPQDRQFILSSKKLLLSDSGFYLCAWSLSRSGANVLTFGAGSRLTVL.

Only one count was recorded for this clone. The V call is TRBV7-2, the J call TRBJ2-3, with D perhaps TRBD1 (6 bases). V lost 8 bases and J lost 1, with 10 bases in between. This CDR3 contains 13 residues. Germline V gene lookup returns CDR1 SGHTA and CDR2 FQGNSA. CDR3 bases: TGTGCCAGCCACGAGGGGGGCACAGATACGCAGTATTTT. Encoded protein: CASHEGGTDTQYF.

The V call is TRBV5-1, the J call TRBJ2-3; no reliable D call. The CDR3 runs to 15 residues. The V gene's germline CDR1 is SGHRS and CDR2 YFSETQ. V lost 3 bases and J 0 bases, leaving 11 bases between the germline ends. For the CDR3, the DNA is TGCGCCAGCAGCTACGGTACCGCCAGCACAGATACGCAGTATTTT. This translates into CASSYGTASTDTQYF.

The chain employs TRBV7-2 and TRBJ1-1, with 9 bases aligning to TRBD1. Trimming took 4 bases from V and 0 from J; bases not matched to a gene: 12. The CDR3 covers 18 residues. CDR1 and CDR2 (germline): SGHTA, FQGNSA. In DNA form, the CDR3 reads TGTGCCAGCAGCTCACATACGACAGGGGGGGCATTGAACACTGAAGCTTTCTTT. It encodes CASSSHTTGGALNTEAFF.

This clone has just a few counts. The chain is built from TRBV27 and TRBJ1-6; D gene uncertain. Per the germline V gene, CDR1 is MNHEY and CDR2 is SMNVEV (reference sequence). V lost 10 bases and J lost 0, with 7 bases in between. CDR3 length equals 13 residues. The CDR3 DNA is TGTGCCACTAAAAGCTCCTATAATTCACCCCTCCACTTT. Amino acids: CATKSSYNSPLHF.

This chain uses TRBV18 with TRBJ2-1; 8 bases agree with TRBD1. Germline CDR1 and CDR2: KGHSH and LQKENI. J was trimmed by 6 bases and V by 3 bases; bases with no gene match: 4. The CDR3 extends over 14 amino acids. The CDR3 sequence is CASSPDRVSNEQFF. In DNA, the CDR3 is TGTGCCAGCTCACCGGACAGGGTCTCCAATGAGCAGTTCTTC.

In DNA, the CDR3 is TGTGCCAGCAGTGAGGGGCAGAACACCGGGGAGCTGTTTTTT. It encodes CASSEGQNTGELFF. This chain connects TRBV6-4 to TRBJ2-2; tentatively, D is TRBD1 (5 bases). The CDR3 spans 14 residues. The germline V gene encodes CDR1 MRHNA and CDR2 SNTAGT. Trimming pared 3 bases from V and 1 base from J, leaving 6 bases between.

The chain recombines TRBV3-1 (or the pseudogene TRBV3-2) with TRBJ1-4, with a tentative D call TRBD1 (5 bases). The germline V gene encodes CDR1 LGHDT and CDR2 YNNKEL (reference sequence). Trimming removed 4 bases from V and 7 bases from J, with 13 bases in between. CDR3 length: 14 amino acids. CDR3 DNA sequence: TGTGCCAGCAGCCGACAGTTGGGCGCTGAAAAACTGTTTTTT. It specifies CASSRQLGAEKLFF.

This chain joins TRBV24-1 and TRBJ2-3; D possibly corresponds to TRBD2 (7 bases). The CDR3 has 15 amino acids. V shed 5 bases and J shed 0 bases, with 11 bases lying between them. The germline V gene encodes CDR1 KGHDR and CDR2 SFDVKD. The CDR3 DNA follows: TGTGCCACCAGTGGGGGGGGCGGTAGCACAGATACGCAGTATTTT. Residues: CATSGGGGSTDTQYF.

This chain joins TRBV5-8 and TRBJ2-2; perhaps TRBD2 as D (7 bases). Germline lookup yields CDR1 SGHTS and CDR2 YDEGEE. The CDR3 loop spans 14 amino acids. V lost 7 bases, J lost 1 base, and 11 bases lay in between. CDR3 region: CASEGGQNTGELFF. The CDR3 DNA reads TGTGCCAGCGAGGGGGGGCAGAACACCGGGGAGCTGTTTTTT.

This clone has only a few counts. This CDR3 reads CASSARTGHSYEQYF. The CDR3 DNA follows: TGTGCCAGCAGCGCCAGGACAGGGCATTCCTACGAGCAGTACTTC. The chain employs TRBV5-4 and TRBJ2-7; 8 bases line up with TRBD1. V lost 4 bases, J lost 1 base, and 7 bases stayed unmatched. CDR1 and CDR2 (germline): SGHNT, YYREEE (reference sequence). CDR3 length: 15 amino acids.

The rearrangement joins TRBV5-4 to TRBJ2-7; possible D gene TRBD2, 5 bases. CDR3 length: 16 amino acids. Trimming took off 0 bases at V and 2 bases at J, with 15 bases between the two ends. The germline V gene encodes CDR1 SGHNT and CDR2 YYREEE (reference sequence). The CDR3 here is CASSLDLERVPYEQYF. The CDR3 DNA follows: TGTGCCAGCAGCTTGGATCTGGAGAGGGTCCCCTACGAGCAGTACTTC. Full variable domain (remainder filled in from reference TRBV5-4 and TRBJ2-7): ETGVTQSPTHLIKTRGQQVTLRCSSQSGHNTVSWYQQALGQGPQFIFQYYREEENGRGNFPPRFSGLQFPNYSSELNVNALELDDSALYLCASSLDLERVPYEQYFGPGTRLTVT.

The genes are TRBV4-3 and TRBJ2-2; the D is unclear. With 4 bases removed from V and 6 bases from J, the gap between germline ends came to 6 bases. This CDR3 comprises 12 residues. CDR1 and CDR2 from the germline V gene are LGHNA and YSLEER. DNA of the CDR3: TGCGCCAGCAGCCTCAGTCCCGGGGAGCTGTTTTTT. Amino acids: CASSLSPGELFF.

The rearrangement links TRBV6-5 to TRBJ2-7, with TRBD1 identical over 8 bases. Germline assignment: CDR1 MNHEY and CDR2 SVGAGI. This CDR3 has 15 residues. The junction had 7 bases not matched to a gene; V was cut back by 6 bases and J by 0 bases. The CDR3 DNA is TGTGCCAGCAGGGCCGACAGGGGCCCCTCCTACGAGCAGTACTTC. This sequence encodes CASRADRGPSYEQYF.

The chain joins TRBV28 to TRBJ1-5, with D possibly TRBD1 on 5 matching bases. V lost 5 bases and J lost 3, with 17 bases in between. The CDR3 runs 16 residues. The germline CDR1 and CDR2 sequences are MDHEN and SYDVKM. CDR3 nucleotide sequence: TGTGCCAGCAGTCGGACGGCAGGGATAAACAATCAGCCCCAGCATTTT. This codes for CASSRTAGINNQPQHF.

The chain joins TRBV6-2 or TRBV6-3 to TRBJ1-5, with D possibly matching TRBD1 (6 bases). CDR1 is MNHEY, CDR2 SVGEGT, per germline. The CDR3 extends over 15 amino acids. V lost 5 bases, J lost 4 bases, and 15 bases lay in between. The CDR3 loop reads CASSRVGTWNQPQHF. Written as DNA, the CDR3 is TGTGCCAGCAGTCGTGTTGGGACATGGAATCAGCCCCAGCATTTT.

This chain joins TRBV5-1 and TRBJ2-3, with TRBD2 identical over 7 bases. The CDR3 runs to 18 residues. The germline V gene encodes CDR1 SGHRS and CDR2 YFSETQ. V lost 0 bases and J lost 6; bases outside the gene matches: 16. CDR3 loop: CASSLAGTSGATLDTQYF. The CDR3 nucleotides are TGCGCCAGCAGCTTGGCCGGGACGAGCGGGGCAACGTTGGATACGCAGTATTTT.

The chain joins TRBV9 to TRBJ1-5, with 9 nucleotides matching TRBD1. Germline CDR1 reads SGDLS; CDR2 reads YYNGEE. This CDR3 has 16 amino acids. V was pared by 5 bases and J by 1 base, with 7 bases of the junction left unmatched. CDR3 in DNA: TGTGCCAGCAGAGCTACAGGGGGCACAAGCAATCAGCCCCAGCATTTT. Its protein product is CASRATGGTSNQPQHF.

This chain connects TRBV6-6 to TRBJ2-1, with 9 bases fitting TRBD2. V was clipped by 10 bases and J by 8 bases; unmatched bases: 9. CDR3 size: 13 residues. Germline loops: CDR1 MNHNY, CDR2 SVGAGI (reference sequence). The CDR3 loop is CATLAAGGYEQFF. DNA for the CDR3: TGTGCCACCTTGGCTGCGGGGGGGTATGAGCAGTTCTTC.